This T cell receptor beta chain was recorded in a study of T cell repertoires in ileal Crohn's disease. Background on the study: About half of patients got postoperative therapy: under 12 thiopurines, around 20 anti-TNF.

Study-wide findings and caveats: Clonal expansions were more frequent in active smokers than non-smokers at surgery. Clonality above 26.8% at surgery always came with endoscopic recurrence.

This table comes from immunoSEQ multiplex PCR, and its TCRdb copy is limited to in-frame clones, with some not included. The top ten hold 13% of the sample, which has about 8,400 clones, 75% to 85% seen once. About this clone itself: Its antigen remains unknown.

This CDR3 comprises 14 residues. With V trimmed by 5 bases and J by 2 bases, 4 bases remained unmatched. CDR1 is MNHEY and CDR2 is SMNVEV in the germline V gene (reference sequence). Sequenced input: ileal tissue. The chain joins TRBV27 to TRBJ1-2, with 8 bases matching TRBD1. This TCR came from an adult with Crohn's disease. Here the CDR3 DNA reads TGTGCCAGCAGTCGACAGGGGAAGAACTATGGCTACACCTTC. Translating gives CASSRQGKNYGYTF.